Listed below are T cell receptor beta chains from one sample, sequenced in a study of blood T cell repertoires in COVID-19. Measured with immunoSEQ multiplex PCR; TCRdb has only the in-frame clones, and not every one. The data hold roughly 200,000 clones, with around four fifths observed a single time. Material for sequencing was peripheral blood. Receptor source: a man in his forties or fifties with acute or convalescent COVID-19. The CDR3 runs from the conserved cysteine through the conserved F or W. D genes are given only for firm matches. Expanded clones get a size class; other rows say once, few or many, or leave the size out.

length,size,J,V,D,DNA,CDR3
15,NA,TRBJ1-5,TRBV7-9,NA,TGTGCCAGCAGCTTAAACACAGGGATTGTTCAGCCCCAGCATTTT,CASSLNTGIVQPQHF
16,NA,TRBJ1-1,TRBV15,TRBD1,TGTGCCACCAGCCGCGGACAGGGGGACATGAACACTGAAGCTTTCTTT,CATSRGQGDMNTEAFF
14,NA,TRBJ2-7,TRBV18,NA,TGTGCCAGCTCACTCCAGACAGACGCCTACGAGCAGTACTTC,CASSLQTDAYEQYF
15,once,TRBJ2-1,TRBV3-1/TRBV3-2,TRBD2,TGTGCCAGCAGCCATTCAGGTAGCGGGATATATGAGCAGTTCTTC,CASSHSGSGIYEQFF
16,NA,TRBJ2-1,TRBV25-1,TRBD2,TGTGCCAGCAGGGCCGGGACTAGCGGGAGATTGGATGAGCAGTTCTTC,CASRAGTSGRLDEQFF
14,NA,TRBJ2-3,TRBV7-8,TRBD1,TGTGCCAGCAGCCTGGGACAGGGCGGAGATACGCAGTATTTT,CASSLGQGGDTQYF
13,NA,TRBJ2-5,TRBV3-1/TRBV3-2,NA,TGTGCCAGCAGCCAAGTCTTACAAGAGACCCAGTACTTC,CASSQVLQETQYF
15,NA,TRBJ1-2,TRBV2,NA,TGTGCCAGCAGCCAGACGCACGGTCGGGTGGAGGGCTACACCTTC,CASSQTHGRVEGYTF
14,NA,TRBJ2-5,TRBV5-1,TRBD1,TGCGCCAGCAGAGTAACAGGGGACGGGGAGACCCAGTACTTC,CASRVTGDGETQYF
13,NA,TRBJ1-4,TRBV6-1,NA,TGTGCCAGCAGTGATCTCAGGGCTGAAAAACTGTTTTTT,CASSDLRAEKLFF
12,NA,TRBJ1-1,TRBV11-3,NA,TGTGCCAGCAGCTCCGGGGGGACTGAAGCTTTCTTT,CASSSGGTEAFF
14,few,TRBJ2-7,TRBV18,NA,TGTGCCAGCTCACGAGGGTCCCAGACCTACGAGCAGTACTTC,CASSRGSQTYEQYF
16,NA,TRBJ1-5,TRBV19,TRBD1,TGTGCCAGTAGTGTAACACAGGGGAGGAGCAATCAGCCCCAGCATTTT,CASSVTQGRSNQPQHF
13,NA,TRBJ1-1,TRBV6-5,NA,TGTGCCAGCACCGACACTTTGAACACTGAAGCTTTCTTT,CASTDTLNTEAFF